The clone carrying this TCR beta chain was seen a single time. This entry comes from a study of shared clonotypes between healthy human individuals. Terminally differentiated effector memory CD45RA+ cells were excluded from the naive CD8 cells, which were CD45RO-negative and positively selected for CCR7. Recent vaccinations or acute infections were absent in the healthy HIV-negative adult donors. From germline, CDR1 is KGHSH and CDR2 LQKENI. The CDR3 runs to 16 residues. V was pared by 2 bases and J by 0 bases, with 4 bases of the junction left unmatched. Here immunoSEQ multiplex PCR was the method, and the copy in TCRdb shows in-frame clones only, minus some. The table lists some 2.1 million clones, roughly 94% of them singletons.

V gene TRBV18 combines with J gene TRBJ2-7; 10 nucleotides match TRBD2. This sequence was found in a young man in good health. Sequencing was done on a sample of naive CD8+ T cells sorted from blood. Here the CDR3 DNA reads TGTGCCAGCTCACCAGGCCAGCGGGAGGGCTCCTACGAGCAGTACTTC. The encoded protein is CASSPGQREGSYEQYF.